Listed below are T cell receptor beta chains from one sample, sequenced in a study of cytomegalovirus exposure and HLA in healthy donors. Profiled with immunoSEQ multiplex PCR; TCRdb holds only in-frame clones, not every one. This table has about 140,000 clones, around 80% appearing once. Sequencing used PBMCs. All receptors derive from a boy aged 2 to 9 in good health and CMV-seronegative. CDR3s include the opening cysteine and the closing phenylalanine or tryptophan. Each record gives: V gene, clone size, J gene, D gene, CDR3 protein, CDR3 DNA. D genes are given only for firm matches. Clone size, where shown, is once, few, many, or a class for clones that have expanded.

V gene: TRBV19; clone size: -; J gene: TRBJ1-5; D gene: -; CDR3 protein: CASSSGRGSRSLHQPQHF; CDR3 DNA: TGTGCCAGTAGTAGTGGACGCGGGTCCCGGTCTCTGCATCAGCCCCAGCATTTT
V gene: TRBV14; clone size: -; J gene: TRBJ1-1; D gene: -; CDR3 protein: CASSQDMRYTEAFF; CDR3 DNA: TGTGCCAGCAGCCAAGATATGAGATACACTGAAGCTTTCTTT
V gene: TRBV7-9; clone size: -; J gene: TRBJ1-2; D gene: TRBD1; CDR3 protein: CASSPGTGVNARF; CDR3 DNA: TGTGCCAGCAGCCCTGGGACAGGGGTCAACGCAAGATTC
V gene: TRBV15; clone size: -; J gene: TRBJ2-7; D gene: TRBD2; CDR3 protein: CATSRDSGGAAAYEQYF; CDR3 DNA: TGTGCCACCAGCAGAGATAGCGGGGGGGCCGCAGCCTACGAGCAGTACTTC
V gene: TRBV9; clone size: -; J gene: TRBJ1-1; D gene: -; CDR3 protein: CASSVDETITEAFF; CDR3 DNA: TGTGCCAGCAGCGTAGATGAGACTATCACTGAAGCTTTCTTT
V gene: TRBV7-9; clone size: once; J gene: TRBJ1-5; D gene: -; CDR3 protein: CASSLVGGSNQPQHF; CDR3 DNA: TGTGCCAGCAGCTTAGTAGGGGGTAGCAATCAGCCCCAGCATTTT
V gene: TRBV27; clone size: -; J gene: TRBJ2-6; D gene: TRBD1; CDR3 protein: CASSLYQGVNSGANVLTF; CDR3 DNA: TGTGCCAGCAGTTTATATCAGGGGGTGAACTCTGGGGCCAACGTCCTGACTTTC
V gene: TRBV9; clone size: -; J gene: TRBJ1-6; D gene: TRBD1; CDR3 protein: CASSPRTGRLNSPLHF; CDR3 DNA: TGTGCCAGCAGCCCCAGGACAGGGAGGTTAAATTCACCCCTCCACTTT
V gene: TRBV5-1; clone size: -; J gene: TRBJ2-1; D gene: -; CDR3 protein: CASSPLSSHPMNEQFF; CDR3 DNA: TGCGCCAGCAGCCCCCTTTCTAGCCACCCAATGAATGAGCAGTTCTTC
V gene: TRBV11-2; clone size: -; J gene: TRBJ2-3; D gene: TRBD1; CDR3 protein: CASSFRTGGGRADTQYF; CDR3 DNA: TGTGCCAGCAGTTTCAGGACAGGGGGCGGTAGAGCAGATACGCAGTATTTT
V gene: TRBV6-6; clone size: few; J gene: TRBJ2-2; D gene: -; CDR3 protein: CASSFNTGELFF; CDR3 DNA: TGTGCCAGCAGCTTTAACACCGGGGAGCTGTTTTTT
V gene: TRBV14; clone size: -; J gene: TRBJ2-2; D gene: TRBD1; CDR3 protein: CASSQQDRGLRTGELFF; CDR3 DNA: TGTGCCAGCAGCCAGCAGGACAGGGGGCTTCGTACCGGGGAGCTGTTTTTT
V gene: TRBV6-5; clone size: -; J gene: TRBJ2-7; D gene: -; CDR3 protein: CASSRRQGGYEQYF; CDR3 DNA: TGTGCCAGCAGTCGACGACAGGGAGGATACGAGCAGTACTTC
V gene: TRBV7-8; clone size: once; J gene: TRBJ2-1; D gene: TRBD2; CDR3 protein: CASSSGTSWRYNEQFF; CDR3 DNA: TGTGCCAGCAGCTCCGGGACTAGCTGGCGATACAATGAGCAGTTCTTC
V gene: TRBV7-9; clone size: -; J gene: TRBJ2-1; D gene: -; CDR3 protein: CASSLHSGFYNEQFF; CDR3 DNA: TGTGCCAGCAGCTTACATTCGGGATTCTACAATGAGCAGTTCTTC
V gene: TRBV9; clone size: -; J gene: TRBJ2-7; D gene: -; CDR3 protein: CASSGTTPTGLIGEQYF; CDR3 DNA: TGTGCCAGCAGCGGCACCACACCCACCGGGTTGATCGGCGAGCAGTACTTC
V gene: TRBV6-1; clone size: once; J gene: TRBJ1-5; D gene: TRBD1; CDR3 protein: CASSEGTGGNQPQHF; CDR3 DNA: TGTGCCAGCAGTGAAGGGACAGGGGGCAATCAGCCCCAGCATTTT
V gene: TRBV4-1; clone size: -; J gene: TRBJ2-7; D gene: -; CDR3 protein: CASSQDAAEPSLEEQYF; CDR3 DNA: TGCGCCAGCAGCCAAGATGCCGCGGAGCCGAGTCTAGAGGAGCAGTACTTC
V gene: TRBV6-1; clone size: medium-sized; J gene: TRBJ2-1; D gene: -; CDR3 protein: CASAEDSYNEQFF; CDR3 DNA: TGTGCCAGCGCGGAGGACAGTTACAATGAGCAGTTCTTC
V gene: TRBV5-8; clone size: once; J gene: TRBJ1-5; D gene: -; CDR3 protein: CASSFPSRGPEWSNQPQHF; CDR3 DNA: TGTGCCAGCAGCTTCCCATCCAGGGGTCCGGAGTGGAGCAATCAGCCCCAGCATTTT
V gene: TRBV25-1; clone size: few; J gene: TRBJ2-4; D gene: -; CDR3 protein: CASSDTGAKNIQYF; CDR3 DNA: TGTGCCAGCAGTGATACCGGAGCCAAAAACATTCAGTACTTC
V gene: TRBV18; clone size: -; J gene: TRBJ1-1; D gene: -; CDR3 protein: CASSPLSGSRNTEAFF; CDR3 DNA: TGTGCCAGCTCACCATTGTCAGGGTCTAGGAACACTGAAGCTTTCTTT
V gene: TRBV10-3; clone size: -; J gene: TRBJ1-1; D gene: TRBD1; CDR3 protein: CAISDRDRGLGTEAFF; CDR3 DNA: TGTGCCATCAGTGACCGGGACAGGGGATTAGGCACTGAAGCTTTCTTT
V gene: TRBV2; clone size: once; J gene: TRBJ2-2; D gene: -; CDR3 protein: CASEATGSLGELFF; CDR3 DNA: TGTGCCAGTGAAGCCACAGGGTCTCTCGGGGAGCTGTTTTTT
V gene: TRBV11-2; clone size: -; J gene: TRBJ2-1; D gene: TRBD2; CDR3 protein: CASSLLAGNSGNEQFF; CDR3 DNA: TGTGCCAGCAGCTTACTAGCGGGAAATTCGGGCAATGAGCAGTTCTTC
V gene: TRBV2; clone size: -; J gene: TRBJ1-4; D gene: -; CDR3 protein: CATSGAANEKLFF; CDR3 DNA: TGTGCCACCTCAGGGGCGGCTAATGAAAAACTGTTTTTT
V gene: TRBV4-2; clone size: -; J gene: TRBJ2-1; D gene: -; CDR3 protein: CASSHDLEADSYNEQFF; CDR3 DNA: TGTGCCAGCAGCCACGACCTTGAGGCCGACTCCTACAATGAGCAGTTCTTC
V gene: TRBV13; clone size: -; J gene: TRBJ1-2; D gene: TRBD1; CDR3 protein: CASHLTGGKGYTF; CDR3 DNA: TGTGCCAGCCATCTGACAGGGGGAAAAGGCTACACCTTC
V gene: TRBV5-1; clone size: once; J gene: TRBJ1-1; D gene: -; CDR3 protein: CASSWRGAEAFF; CDR3 DNA: TGCGCCAGCAGCTGGCGGGGAGCTGAAGCTTTCTTT
V gene: TRBV7-8; clone size: -; J gene: TRBJ1-1; D gene: -; CDR3 protein: CASSKTNYRDTEAFF; CDR3 DNA: TGTGCCAGCAGCAAAACCAACTACAGGGACACTGAAGCTTTCTTT
V gene: TRBV6-4; clone size: -; J gene: TRBJ2-2; D gene: TRBD2; CDR3 protein: CASSSVATSGSMDTGELFF; CDR3 DNA: TGTGCCAGCAGCAGTGTCGCTACTAGCGGGAGTATGGACACCGGGGAGCTGTTTTTT
V gene: TRBV5-1; clone size: -; J gene: TRBJ2-5; D gene: -; CDR3 protein: CASTSSREAGPWETQYF; CDR3 DNA: TGCGCCAGCACGTCGTCTAGGGAGGCGGGACCATGGGAGACCCAGTACTTC
V gene: TRBV13; clone size: -; J gene: TRBJ2-1; D gene: TRBD2; CDR3 protein: CASSLGTGTSAQQFF; CDR3 DNA: TGTGCCAGCAGCTTAGGGACCGGGACTAGCGCACAACAGTTCTTC
V gene: TRBV10-3; clone size: -; J gene: TRBJ1-1; D gene: -; CDR3 protein: CAITETYRSNTEAFF; CDR3 DNA: TGTGCCATCACGGAGACGTACCGGTCAAACACTGAAGCTTTCTTT
V gene: TRBV28; clone size: -; J gene: TRBJ1-3; D gene: -; CDR3 protein: CASLQGVAGNTIYF; CDR3 DNA: TGTGCCAGCCTACAGGGAGTCGCTGGAAACACCATATATTTT
V gene: TRBV19; clone size: -; J gene: TRBJ1-1; D gene: -; CDR3 protein: CASSVRGMNTEAFF; CDR3 DNA: TGTGCCAGTAGCGTCAGAGGGATGAACACTGAAGCTTTCTTT
V gene: TRBV5-1; clone size: -; J gene: TRBJ2-7; D gene: -; CDR3 protein: CASAYTIDSYEQYF; CDR3 DNA: TGCGCCAGCGCATACACGATTGACTCCTACGAGCAGTACTTC
V gene: TRBV7-8; clone size: once; J gene: TRBJ2-4; D gene: -; CDR3 protein: CASSPRPRGWDPTTKNIQYF; CDR3 DNA: TGTGCCAGCAGCCCAAGGCCCAGGGGATGGGATCCAACGACCAAAAACATTCAGTACTTC
V gene: TRBV7-8; clone size: -; J gene: TRBJ1-2; D gene: -; CDR3 protein: CASSLELGGSYGYTF; CDR3 DNA: TGTGCCAGCAGCTTAGAATTGGGGGGAAGCTATGGCTACACCTTC
V gene: TRBV7-7; clone size: -; J gene: TRBJ2-7; D gene: -; CDR3 protein: CASSPIAVYSPEQYF; CDR3 DNA: TGTGCCAGCAGCCCCATAGCGGTATACTCTCCAGAGCAGTACTTC
V gene: TRBV10-1; clone size: -; J gene: TRBJ2-5; D gene: TRBD2; CDR3 protein: CASSERTSGRETQYF; CDR3 DNA: TGCGCCAGCAGTGAAAGAACTAGCGGGAGGGAGACCCAGTACTTC
V gene: TRBV30; clone size: -; J gene: TRBJ1-5; D gene: TRBD1; CDR3 protein: CAWSPGRGRYQPQHF; CDR3 DNA: TGTGCCTGGAGTCCGGGAAGGGGGCGATATCAGCCCCAGCATTTT
V gene: TRBV11-2; clone size: -; J gene: TRBJ2-3; D gene: TRBD2; CDR3 protein: CASSFIAGVIDTQYF; CDR3 DNA: TGTGCCAGCAGCTTTATAGCGGGAGTAATAGATACGCAGTATTTT
V gene: TRBV7-9; clone size: -; J gene: TRBJ1-5; D gene: -; CDR3 protein: CASSLGSTGYNDQPQHF; CDR3 DNA: TGTGCCAGCAGCTTAGGGAGTACAGGGTATAATGATCAGCCCCAGCATTTT
V gene: TRBV10-3; clone size: -; J gene: TRBJ1-2; D gene: -; CDR3 protein: CAISKGGETYGYTF; CDR3 DNA: TGTGCCATCAGTAAGGGGGGGGAAACCTATGGCTACACCTTC
V gene: TRBV14; clone size: -; J gene: TRBJ1-6; D gene: -; CDR3 protein: CASSQSNGYNSPLHF; CDR3 DNA: TGTGCCAGCAGCCAAAGTAACGGTTATAATTCACCCCTCCACTTT
V gene: TRBV2; clone size: -; J gene: TRBJ1-5; D gene: -; CDR3 protein: CASAQASRNQPQHF; CDR3 DNA: TGTGCCTCCGCCCAGGCGAGCCGCAATCAGCCCCAGCATTTT
V gene: TRBV28; clone size: -; J gene: TRBJ1-2; D gene: -; CDR3 protein: CASRESELHDGYTF; CDR3 DNA: TGTGCCAGTCGGGAGTCTGAGTTGCACGATGGCTACACCTTC
V gene: TRBV30; clone size: few; J gene: TRBJ1-1; D gene: -; CDR3 protein: CAWSRGGMNTEAFF; CDR3 DNA: TGTGCCTGGAGTCGGGGGGGGATGAACACTGAAGCTTTCTTT
V gene: TRBV30; clone size: once; J gene: TRBJ2-1; D gene: -; CDR3 protein: CAWSTSTNEQFF; CDR3 DNA: TGTGCCTGGAGTACTAGCACCAATGAGCAGTTCTTC
V gene: TRBV5-4; clone size: -; J gene: TRBJ2-1; D gene: TRBD2; CDR3 protein: CASSFGLAGVQYNEQFF; CDR3 DNA: TGTGCCAGCAGCTTTGGACTAGCGGGGGTACAATACAATGAGCAGTTCTTC
V gene: TRBV5-1; clone size: few; J gene: TRBJ2-7; D gene: TRBD2; CDR3 protein: CASNSGGGSSSYEQYF; CDR3 DNA: TGCGCCAGCAACTCCGGCGGGGGGAGCAGCTCCTACGAGCAGTACTTC
V gene: TRBV4-1; clone size: few; J gene: TRBJ1-1; D gene: TRBD1; CDR3 protein: CASSPAPTGGNTEAFF; CDR3 DNA: TGCGCCAGCAGCCCCGCGCCGACAGGGGGTAACACTGAAGCTTTCTTT
V gene: TRBV10-3; clone size: -; J gene: TRBJ2-1; D gene: -; CDR3 protein: CAFTASTLMGEQFF; CDR3 DNA: TGTGCCTTCACGGCGTCTACGTTAATGGGCGAGCAGTTCTTC
V gene: TRBV10-1; clone size: -; J gene: TRBJ2-7; D gene: -; CDR3 protein: CASSEVGGYEQYF; CDR3 DNA: TGCGCCAGCAGTGAAGTGGGAGGCTACGAGCAGTACTTC
V gene: TRBV5-1; clone size: -; J gene: TRBJ1-2; D gene: TRBD1; CDR3 protein: CASSGGRGQIDGYTF; CDR3 DNA: TGCGCCAGCAGCGGCGGCAGGGGGCAAATAGATGGCTACACCTTC
V gene: TRBV6-5; clone size: -; J gene: TRBJ2-7; D gene: TRBD2; CDR3 protein: CASRSGTSGSYEQYF; CDR3 DNA: TGTGCCAGCAGATCCGGGACTAGCGGCTCCTACGAGCAGTACTTC
V gene: TRBV4-2; clone size: -; J gene: TRBJ1-5; D gene: -; CDR3 protein: CASSQDGPGGQPQHF; CDR3 DNA: TGTGCCAGCAGCCAAGATGGACCGGGCGGGCAGCCCCAGCATTTT